The 11 T cell receptor beta chains listed next were all sequenced from one sample in a study of blood T cells in healthy people across ages. Primed by a sample-barcoded 5' primer and a J-beta primer mix, a second PCR proceeded for about 7 to 11 cycles. TCRdb itself ran the 5' RACE reads through MiXCR, one entry per CDR3 protein. This sample yields 1.5 million to 2 million distinct CDR3 sequences, of which around half are seen a single time; over 2% belongs to the top ten. Input material: blood. The receptors here all came from a woman aged 40-49 years in good health.

This chain connects TRBV4-1 to TRBJ2-5; a weak D match, TRBD2 (5 bases). V lost 2 bases and J lost 5, with 15 bases in between. This CDR3 has 15 amino acids. CDR1 and CDR2 from the germline V gene are MGHRA and YSYEKL. CDR3 sequence (DNA): TGCGCCAGCAGCCAACGGACTCCCAACGGGGAGACCCAGTACTTC. Encoded protein: CASSQRTPNGETQYF.

The gene calls are TRBV25-1 and TRBJ1-2; a possible D gene is TRBD1 (5 bases). V was shortened by 6 bases and J by 0 bases, with 8 bases between the two germline ends. CDR1 is MGHDK, CDR2 SYGVNS, per germline. The CDR3 spans 13 residues. CDR3 sequence (DNA): TGTGCCAGCAGGGGAGGGGCTAACTATGGCTACACCTTC. This codes for CASRGGANYGYTF.

As for this clonotype: One end of the junction is discordant with germline, which a read error may explain. J is TRBJ2-7 and V is TRBV20-1, with TRBD1 identical over 8 bases. Germline values: CDR1 DFQATT, CDR2 SNEGSKA (reference sequence). This CDR3 is built from 13 residues. CDR3 protein: CGATGQAAYEQYF. The CDR3 DNA reads as TGCGGTGCCACGGGACAGGCGGCCTACGAGCAGTACTTC.

This rearrangement joins TRBV4-3 to TRBJ2-7; D not certain. Trimming stripped 1 base from V and 3 bases from J, with 19 bases between. In germline, CDR1 is LGHNA, CDR2 YSLEER. CDR3 size: 17 residues. This CDR3 reads CASSQAKRVGALYEQYF. The CDR3 nucleotides are TGCGCCAGCAGCCAAGCCAAGAGAGTAGGTGCACTCTACGAGCAGTACTTC.

In this sample, this clonotype turned up a few times. The genes are TRBV7-2 and TRBJ2-3; D unresolved. The CDR3 spans 13 residues. Trimming took off 6 bases at V and 0 bases at J, with 7 bases between the two ends. The germline gives CDR1 SGHTA, CDR2 FQGNSA. CDR3 sequence (DNA): TGTGCCAGCAGGTTTGCTAGCACAGATACGCAGTATTTT. Its translation: CASRFASTDTQYF.

This clonotype has a handful of counts. The chain couples TRBV9 to TRBJ2-3, with 8 bases fitting TRBD1. Germline V CDR1 and CDR2: SGDLS, YYNGEE. V lost 3 bases, J lost 3 bases, and 6 bases stayed unmatched. The CDR3 covers 15 residues. The CDR3 loop reads CASSESRGRTDTQYF. For the CDR3, the DNA is TGTGCCAGCAGCGAAAGCAGGGGGCGAACAGATACGCAGTATTTT.

This rearrangement joins TRBV20-1 to TRBJ2-5; 14 bases align to TRBD2. The CDR3 totals 16 residues. Per germline, CDR1 DFQATT and CDR2 SNEGSKA (reference sequence). The junction had 1 base not matched to a gene; V was cut back by 0 bases and J by 1 base. The CDR3, as DNA: TGCAGTGCTAGAGAGGGGACTAGCGGGGGCCAAGAGACCCAGTACTTC. Translated: CSAREGTSGGQETQYF.

The rearrangement links TRBV18 to TRBJ2-5, with a possible D match to TRBD1 (6 bases). Trimming took 4 bases from V and 2 from J, leaving 11 bases between them. The CDR3 spans 14 residues. Germline assignment: CDR1 KGHSH and CDR2 LQKENI. CDR3: CASSRNRVQETQYF. For the CDR3, the DNA is TGTGCCAGCTCACGGAACAGGGTTCAAGAGACCCAGTACTTC.

This clonotype showed up just a few times. The chain is built from TRBV5-1 and TRBJ2-7, with 7 bases matching TRBD1. The J call may be faulty, since TRBJ2-4 better matches the DNA end. Per germline, CDR1 SGHRS and CDR2 YFSETQ. CDR3 length equals 14 residues. The CDR3 DNA follows: TGCGCCAGCAGCTTGGCGGGACAGCAGAACATTCAGTACTTC. This gives the protein CASSLAGQQNIQYF.

CDR3 residues: CASGRDRVPGEQFF. The CDR3, as DNA: TGTGCCAGCGGCCGGGACAGGGTTCCGGGTGAGCAGTTCTTC. The chain recombines TRBV6-6 with TRBJ2-1; TRBD1 aligns across 9 bases. This CDR3 has 14 amino acids. The germline CDR1 and CDR2 sequences are MNHNY and SVGAGI (reference sequence). V lost 8 bases, J lost 9 bases, and 11 bases stayed unmatched.

A few counts support this clonotype. The J gene is TRBJ1-5, the V gene TRBV2; D is possibly TRBD1 (5 bases). This CDR3 is 14 amino acids long. The ends were cut back, 0 bases at V and 3 bases at J, with 6 bases in the middle. Per germline, CDR1 SNHLY and CDR2 FYNNEI. CDR3 protein: CASSEARANQPQHF. Here the CDR3 DNA reads TGTGCCAGCAGTGAAGCCAGGGCCAATCAGCCCCAGCATTTT.